These 20 T cell receptor beta chains share one sample of origin, sequenced in a study of control samples from healthy donors and cancer patients (dated by TCRdb to between 2020 and 2021). The library was produced with the immunoSEQ multiplex PCR assay. TCRdb carries this immuneACCESS record with in-frame sequences only. Its versions omit some clonotypes, under half of them owing to an unresolved V gene in the studies checked, with the rest unexplained. The sample includes 65,000 to 70,000 clones, with roughly 84% observed a single time. 2.5% to 3% of the sample is held by the ten biggest clonotypes. Sequenced material: PBMCs. The source is a woman aged 45 to 65 with lung cancer.

The chain joins TRBV11-2 to TRBJ1-1; a weak D match, TRBD1 (6 bases). CDR3 length: 14 amino acids. The germline V and J ends were trimmed by 1 base and 4 bases, with 10 bases remaining between them. Germline V gene lookup returns CDR1 SGHAT and CDR2 FQNNGV. This CDR3 reads CASSLVGGTTEAFF. The CDR3 DNA is TGTGCCAGCAGCTTAGTGGGGGGCACCACTGAAGCTTTCTTT.

V gene TRBV18 combines with J gene TRBJ1-1, with a weak D call TRBD1 (5 bases). CDR1 is KGHSH and CDR2 is LQKENI in the germline V gene. The CDR3 runs to 12 residues. V lost 1 base, J lost 8 bases, and 8 bases lay in between. The DNA for the CDR3 is TGTGCCAGCTCACCACGCGAGGGGGAAGCTTTCTTT. As protein: CASSPREGEAFF.

This chain connects TRBV19 to TRBJ1-1, with D tentatively TRBD1 (6 bases). There are 17 residues in the CDR3. Germline CDR1 reads LNHDA; CDR2 reads SQIVND (reference sequence). Trimming took 7 bases from V and 4 from J, leaving 25 bases between them. CDR3 in DNA: TGTGCCAGTACTTACGGACAGTCATCAAAGAGTCGCACTGAAGCTTTCTTT. It encodes CASTYGQSSKSRTEAFF.

As for this clone: At one end the junction does not follow the germline gene, possibly because of a read error. The chain couples TRBV30 to TRBJ1-1, with a possible D match to TRBD1 (6 bases). The CDR3 runs to 14 residues. CDR1 is GTSNPN and CDR2 is SVGIG in the germline V gene (reference sequence). The CDR3 sequence: CAWSAPGGAPKLRF. The CDR3 bases are TGTGCCTGGAGTGCCCCGGGGGGGGCCCCGAAGCTTAGGTTT. The variable domain in full, with the rest retrieved from reference TRBV30 and TRBJ1-1, is SQTIHQWPATLVQPVGSPLSLECTVEGTSNPNLYWYRQAAGRGLQLLFYSVGIGQISSEVPQNLSASRPQDRQFILSSKKLLLSDSGFYLCAWSAPGGAPKLRFGQGTRLTVV.

The rearrangement uses TRBV5-6 and TRBJ2-2; possible D gene TRBD1, 5 bases. Germline CDR1 SGHDT, CDR2 YYEEEE. This CDR3 is 12 amino acids long. V shed 4 bases and J shed 7 bases, with 8 bases lying between them. This CDR3 reads CASSRTLGELFF. CDR3 coding DNA: TGTGCCAGCAGCCGGACACTCGGGGAGCTGTTTTTT.

The V gene is TRBV5-1, the J gene TRBJ1-5, with 11 bases that match TRBD1. Germline lookup yields CDR1 SGHRS and CDR2 YFSETQ. The trim removed 4 bases at V and 6 bases at J, leaving 6 bases unmatched. The CDR3 is made up of 15 amino acids. CDR3 DNA sequence: TGCGCCAGCAGCCCTGGACAGGGGGCAGGTCAGCCCCAGCATTTT. This codes for CASSPGQGAGQPQHF.

Only a few counts were recorded for this clone. The genes are TRBV18 and TRBJ2-2, with no clear D. This CDR3 has 12 amino acids. Trimming cost V 2 bases and J 5 bases, with 3 bases left between them. Germline loops: CDR1 KGHSH, CDR2 LQKENI. The DNA of the CDR3 is TGTGCCAGCTCACCAAATACCGGGGAGCTGTTTTTT. It yields the protein CASSPNTGELFF.

This clone has more than one count but fewer than ten. The chain employs TRBV30 and TRBJ1-6; D is undetermined. Germline V gene data show CDR1 as GTSNPN and CDR2 as SVGIG (reference sequence). The V end was cut by 2 bases, the J end by 1 base, with 15 bases between. The CDR3 runs 17 residues. CDR3: CAWSFPGCLSYNSPLHF. The CDR3 DNA follows: TGTGCCTGGAGTTTCCCGGGGTGCCTGTCCTATAATTCACCCCTCCACTTT.

This chain links TRBV5-1 with TRBJ1-1; D gene uncertain. CDR1 is SGHRS and CDR2 is YFSETQ in the germline V gene. Trimming took off 0 bases at V and 0 bases at J, with 9 bases between the two ends. This CDR3 has 15 residues. Here the CDR3 DNA reads TGCGCCAGCAGCTTGGGGGCGTCTATGAACACTGAAGCTTTCTTT. Translation: CASSLGASMNTEAFF.

A remark on this clone: This sample includes further DNA sequences coding for the same CDR3. The V and J genes are TRBV6-2 or TRBV6-3 and TRBJ2-6, with 9 positions matching TRBD1. CDR1 and CDR2 (germline): MNHEY, SVGEGT. The CDR3 sequence is 17 residues long. V was clipped by 5 bases and J by 4 bases; unmatched bases: 9. CDR3 sequence: CASSTDRGLRGANVLTF. The CDR3 DNA sequence: TGTGCCAGCAGTACGGACAGGGGTCTCAGGGGGGCCAACGTCCTGACTTTC.

V is TRBV14 and J is TRBJ1-1; D gene uncertain. The CDR3 loop spans 13 amino acids. CDR1 is SGHDN, CDR2 FVKESK, per germline. Trimming cost V 0 bases and J 1 base, with 3 bases left between them. CDR3 in DNA: TGTGCCAGCAGCCAAGACTGGAACACTGAAGCTTTCTTT. It is translated as CASSQDWNTEAFF.

The chain couples TRBV9 to TRBJ2-5; 8 bases match TRBD2. Germline CDR1 is SGDLS and CDR2 is YYNGEE. The CDR3 has 18 residues. V was clipped by 0 bases and J by 0 bases; unmatched bases: 10. CDR3 bases: TGTGCCAGCAGCGTAGAAGGCGGGGGGCAAATGTACCAAGAGACCCAGTACTTC. Its protein product is CASSVEGGGQMYQETQYF.

The chain couples TRBV6-5 to TRBJ2-2; D could derive from TRBD1 or TRBD2 (6 bases each). V was pared by 6 bases and J by 6 bases, with 11 bases between. The CDR3 is 13 amino acids. Germline V gene lookup returns CDR1 MNHEY and CDR2 SVGAGI. Here the CDR3 DNA reads TGTGCCAGCAGCCGGAGGGGGTCCGGGGAGCTGTTTTTT. Translation: CASSRRGSGELFF.

V and J are TRBV7-2 and TRBJ1-5; 8 positions match TRBD1. There are 15 residues in the CDR3. The trim removed 2 bases at V and 8 bases at J, leaving 8 bases unmatched. Germline CDR1 is SGHTA and CDR2 is FQGNSA. The CDR3 bases are TGTGCCAGCAGCTTATTCCAGGGGGCTTATGAGCCCCAGCATTTT. As protein: CASSLFQGAYEPQHF.

Concerning this clone itself: This CDR3 is also generated by other DNA sequences in the sample. This chain uses TRBV7-9 with TRBJ1-2; D possibly corresponds to TRBD1 (6 bases). The CDR3 has 15 residues. Per the germline V gene, CDR1 is SEHNR and CDR2 is FQNEAQ (reference sequence). Trimming removed 1 base from V and 2 bases from J, with 11 bases in between. The CDR3 DNA is TGTGCCAGCAGCTTAGGTGGCAGGGGAAACTATGGCTACACCTTC. Translation: CASSLGGRGNYGYTF.

The rearrangement joins TRBV7-2 to TRBJ1-1, with D possibly matching TRBD1 (6 bases). This CDR3 has 15 amino acids. V lost 6 bases and J lost 1, with 15 bases in between. From germline, CDR1 is SGHTA and CDR2 FQGNSA. In nucleotides, the CDR3 is TGTGCCAGCAGAGCTACAGGGCTCCAGAACACTGAAGCTTTCTTT. Translating it yields CASRATGLQNTEAFF.

The CDR3 reads CASSSPGRNTEAFF. The CDR3 nucleotides are TGTGCCAGCAGCTCCCCCGGGAGGAACACTGAAGCTTTCTTT. This chain links TRBV7-2 with TRBJ1-1; D is uncertain. Trimming removed 4 bases at V and 1 base at J, with 10 bases between. Looked up from germline, CDR1 is SGHTA and CDR2 is FQGNSA. There are 14 residues in the CDR3.

This chain links TRBV2 with TRBJ2-5; the D is unclear. The CDR3 loop spans 12 amino acids. V shed 8 bases and J shed 1 base, with 8 bases lying between them. Per the germline V gene, CDR1 is SNHLY and CDR2 is FYNNEI. This chain's CDR3 is CASAPTQETQYF. CDR3 sequence (DNA): TGTGCCAGCGCCCCGACCCAAGAGACCCAGTACTTC.

Concerning this clone: At the DNA level, this CDR3 is encoded by other sequences in the same sample as well. The chain carries TRBV7-3 and TRBJ2-2; 8 bases map to TRBD2. The CDR3 has 15 residues. V lost 0 bases to trimming and J lost 7 bases; unmatched junction nucleotides: 4. CDR1 and CDR2 (germline): SGHTA, FQGTGA. The CDR3: CASSLTSGGGGELFF. The CDR3 bases are TGTGCCAGCAGCTTAACATCCGGGGGGGGCGGGGAGCTGTTTTTT.

The V and J genes are TRBV4-1 and TRBJ1-2, with 7 nucleotides matching TRBD1. Germline CDR1 MGHRA, CDR2 YSYEKL. V shed 4 bases and J 3 bases; nucleotides not matched to a gene: 20. CDR3 length: 19 amino acids. The CDR3 protein is CASSPHGQVSLGADYGYTF. As DNA, the CDR3 is TGCGCCAGCAGCCCCCACGGACAGGTTTCACTCGGGGCGGACTATGGCTACACCTTC.